These T cell receptor beta chains were read from a single sample in a study of cytomegalovirus exposure and HLA in healthy donors. Data came from immunoSEQ multiplex PCR; TCRdb stores just in-frame clones and leaves some out. Found here are some 96,000 clones, under 85% of them singletons; the top ten hold about 2%. Sequenced material: PBMCs. These receptors all come from a man in his forties in good health and CMV-seronegative. CDR3s include the opening cysteine and the closing phenylalanine or tryptophan. The D gene is left open where the match is weak. Size values are once, few and many counts, or a class for expanded clones, and some rows have none.

>TRBJ2-5|TRBD2|-|TRBV9
TGTGCCAGCAGCGTAGGTGCTAGCGGGAGGGGGGAGACCCAGTACTTC
CASSVGASGRGETQYF
>TRBJ2-7|-|-|TRBV7-9
TGTGCCAGCAGCTTAATCTCTTACGAGCAGTACTTC
CASSLISYEQYF
>TRBJ2-2|TRBD2|-|TRBV19
TGTGCCAGTAGTTGGCGGGGGAGCACCGGGGAGCTGTTTTTT
CASSWRGSTGELFF
>TRBJ2-5|-|-|TRBV2
TGTGCCAGCAGACAGGGATTAGGAGAGACCCAGTACTTC
CASRQGLGETQYF
>TRBJ2-1|TRBD2|-|TRBV7-8
TGTGCCAGCAGCTTATTAGCGGGAGGGCCCAGCTCCTACAATGAGCAGTTCTTC
CASSLLAGGPSSYNEQFF
>TRBJ2-2|TRBD2|-|TRBV5-6
TGTGCCAGCAGCTTGCTTGGCCTAGCGGACACCGGGGAGCTGTTTTTT
CASSLLGLADTGELFF
>TRBJ2-2|TRBD1|-|TRBV7-2
TGTGCCAGCAGTTTCACCGGGACAGGGGTTAACACCGGGGAGCTGTTTTTT
CASSFTGTGVNTGELFF
>TRBJ2-4|TRBD1|-|TRBV28
TGTGCCACCCTGGACAGGGGAAGCGCCAAAAACATTCAGTACTTC
CATLDRGSAKNIQYF
>TRBJ1-3|-|-|TRBV19
TGTGCCAGTAGTCCGAGGGCTGGAAACACCATATATTTT
CASSPRAGNTIYF
>TRBJ2-7|TRBD2|-|TRBV6-5
TGTGCCAGCAGTTACAGGGTGGGGGGGACCTACGAGCAGTACTTC
CASSYRVGGTYEQYF
>TRBJ1-5|-|-|TRBV2
TGTGCCAGCAGCGGACAGTCGAATCAGCCCCAGCATTTT
CASSGQSNQPQHF
>TRBJ2-7|-|-|TRBV7-3
TGTGCCAGCAGCCCCGCCGCAAGAGCCGAGCAGTACTTC
CASSPAARAEQYF
>TRBJ2-7|-|few|TRBV18
TGTGCCAGCTCACCAAGTCAGGGAAATAAGCACGAGCAGTACTTC
CASSPSQGNKHEQYF
>TRBJ2-3|TRBD2|-|TRBV5-1
TGCGCCAGCAGCTGGACTGGCGGGGGAAGCACAGATACGCAGTATTTT
CASSWTGGGSTDTQYF
>TRBJ1-4|-|-|TRBV25-1
TGTGCCAGCAGTCCCAACGCAGGTATTAATGAAAAACTGTTTTTT
CASSPNAGINEKLFF
>TRBJ1-2|-|-|TRBV4-3
TGCGCCAGCAGCCAAGTTGTCGGTACCCCGGGCACCTTC
CASSQVVGTPGTF
>TRBJ2-7|TRBD2|-|TRBV6-5
TGTGCCAGCAGTTACTCGTGGGGAGGGGCCTACGAGCAGTACTTC
CASSYSWGGAYEQYF
>TRBJ1-2|-|-|TRBV7-8
TGTGCCAGCAGCAACTCTCAGGGCAGGTTCATTGAGTATGGCTACACCTTC
CASSNSQGRFIEYGYTF
>TRBJ1-2|TRBD1|few|TRBV4-1
TGCGCCAGCAGCCAAATTTTGTCCAACCCGGGACAGGGGTTGAGTGGCTACACCTTC
CASSQILSNPGQGLSGYTF
>TRBJ1-1|-|-|TRBV29-1
TGCAGCGTTGTTCCACATTCGGGCACTGAAGCTTTCTTT
CSVVPHSGTEAFF
>TRBJ1-2|TRBD1|once|TRBV7-9
TGTTCCAGCAGCTTAGGGGACAGGGTGTTTTATGGCTACACCTTC
CSSSLGDRVFYGYTF
>TRBJ1-2|TRBD1|-|TRBV27
TGTGCCAGCAGCCGTCCCGGGACAGGGTCTGGCTACACCTTC
CASSRPGTGSGYTF
>TRBJ2-7|-|-|TRBV4-1
TGCGCCAACAGCCAAGATAGGGGGACGGATACCTACGAGCAGTACTTC
CANSQDRGTDTYEQYF
>TRBJ2-1|TRBD2|-|TRBV7-2
TGTGCCAGCAGCTTACTAGCGGGAGTCTCCTACAATGAGCAGTTCTTC
CASSLLAGVSYNEQFF
>TRBJ2-7|TRBD1|-|TRBV5-1
TGCGCCAGCAGCTTACGACAGGGGGGATACTACGAGCAGTACTTC
CASSLRQGGYYEQYF
>TRBJ2-2|TRBD2|-|TRBV5-4
TGTGCCAGCAGCGCAGGACTAGCGGGGACGGCCGGGGAGCTGTTTTTT
CASSAGLAGTAGELFF
>TRBJ1-1|TRBD1|-|TRBV19
TGTGCCAGCGGAGGGGGCGCCGGCTTTGAAGCTTTCTTT
CASGGGAGFEAFF
>TRBJ2-1|TRBD2|-|TRBV27
TGTGCCAGCAGTCTATGGACTAGCGGGGGGGCGAATGAGCAGTTCTTC
CASSLWTSGGANEQFF
>TRBJ2-3|TRBD2|-|TRBV30
TGTGCCTGGGCCACTAGCGGGAGATCGTATTTT
CAWATSGRSYF
>TRBJ2-1|TRBD2|-|TRBV7-3
TGTGCCAGCAGCTCTAGACTAGCGGGGGGGCAAGATGAGCAGTTCTTC
CASSSRLAGGQDEQFF
>TRBJ2-7|TRBD1|-|TRBV19
TGTGCCAGTAGTATAAGCGGCAGGGGGCTTTACGAGCAGTACTTC
CASSISGRGLYEQYF
>TRBJ2-7|TRBD1|-|TRBV2
TGTGCCAGCGGGGCAGGGGGCTGGTACGAGCAGTACTTC
CASGAGGWYEQYF
>TRBJ2-7|TRBD2|-|TRBV5-1
TGCGCCAGCAGCTTGGCAGCTAGCGGAGGCGACGAGCAGTACTTC
CASSLAASGGDEQYF
>TRBJ2-7|TRBD1|-|TRBV7-6
TGTGCCAGCAGCCTACTTACAGGGGACGAGCAGTACTTC
CASSLLTGDEQYF
>TRBJ2-5|-|-|TRBV11-3
TGTGCCAGCAGCTTGGCCTCTCAAGAGACCCAGTACTTC
CASSLASQETQYF
>TRBJ1-3|-|-|TRBV30
TGTGCCTGGAGTCGACAGCCGAGCTCTGGAAACACCATATATTTT
CAWSRQPSSGNTIYF
>TRBJ1-1|-|once|TRBV6-6
TGTGCCAGCAGTTTGAGAGAGAACACTGAAGCTTTCTTT
CASSLRENTEAFF
>TRBJ2-3|-|-|TRBV28
TGTGCCAGCAGTCCCCGAGGAGGGGCTAGTTTTTACGCAGATACGCAGTATTTT
CASSPRGGASFYADTQYF
>TRBJ2-6|-|few|TRBV7-9
TGTGCCAGCAGCTTAGGACAGGCAGTCTCTGGGGCCAACGTCCTGACTTTC
CASSLGQAVSGANVLTF
>TRBJ1-1|TRBD1|-|TRBV11-2
TGTGCCAGCAGCTTAGCGGGACAGATGAACACTGAAGCTTTCTTT
CASSLAGQMNTEAFF
>TRBJ1-6|TRBD1|-|TRBV23-1
TGCGCCAGGCCGGGACAGGATAATTCACCCCTCCACTTT
CARPGQDNSPLHF
>TRBJ2-1|TRBD2|-|TRBV7-2
TGTGCCAGCAGCTTCCGAGCGGGGGGTACGAATGAGCAGTTCTTC
CASSFRAGGTNEQFF
>TRBJ2-7|-|-|TRBV4-3
TGCGCCAGCAGCCAAGATTTCTCGGTGAGCTCCTACGAGCAGTACTTC
CASSQDFSVSSYEQYF